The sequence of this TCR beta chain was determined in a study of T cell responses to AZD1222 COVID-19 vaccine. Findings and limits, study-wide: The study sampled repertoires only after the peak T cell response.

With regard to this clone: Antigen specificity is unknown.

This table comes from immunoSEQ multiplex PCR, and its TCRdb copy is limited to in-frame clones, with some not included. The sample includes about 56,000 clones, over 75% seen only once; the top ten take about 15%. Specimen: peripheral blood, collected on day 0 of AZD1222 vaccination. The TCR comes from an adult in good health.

The chain's CDR3 is CASSYRAPSRGGTDTQYF. As DNA, the CDR3 is TGTGCCAGCAGTTACAGGGCCCCTAGCCGGGGGGGCACAGATACGCAGTATTTT. The V call is TRBV4-2, the J call TRBJ2-3; a weak D match, TRBD2 (7 bases). The germline V gene encodes CDR1 LGHNA and CDR2 YNFKEQ. The CDR3 length is 18 residues. V was cut by 6 bases and J by 1 base, with 23 bases left in between.